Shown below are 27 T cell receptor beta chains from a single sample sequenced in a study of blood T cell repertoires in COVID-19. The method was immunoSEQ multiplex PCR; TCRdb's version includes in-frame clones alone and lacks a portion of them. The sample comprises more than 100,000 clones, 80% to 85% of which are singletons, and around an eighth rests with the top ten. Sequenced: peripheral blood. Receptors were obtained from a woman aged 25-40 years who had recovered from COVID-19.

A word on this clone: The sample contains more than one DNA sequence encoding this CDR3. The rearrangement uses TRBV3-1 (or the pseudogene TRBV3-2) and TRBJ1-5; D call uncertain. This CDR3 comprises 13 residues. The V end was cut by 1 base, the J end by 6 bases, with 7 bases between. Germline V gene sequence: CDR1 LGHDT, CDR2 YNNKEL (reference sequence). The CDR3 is CASSQGLGQPQHF. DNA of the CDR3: TGTGCCAGCAGCCAAGGGCTAGGTCAGCCCCAGCATTTT.

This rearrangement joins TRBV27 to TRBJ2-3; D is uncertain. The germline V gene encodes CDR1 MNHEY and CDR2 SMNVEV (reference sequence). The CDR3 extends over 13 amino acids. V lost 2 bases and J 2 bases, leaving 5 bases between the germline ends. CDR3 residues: CASSLTYTDTQYF. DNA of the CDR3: TGTGCCAGCAGTTTAACCTACACAGATACGCAGTATTTT.

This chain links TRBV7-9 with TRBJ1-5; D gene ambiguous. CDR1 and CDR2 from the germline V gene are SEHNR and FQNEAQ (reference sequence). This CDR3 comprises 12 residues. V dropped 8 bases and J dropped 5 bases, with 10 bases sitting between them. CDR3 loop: CASGRGDQPQHF. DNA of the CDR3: TGTGCCAGCGGGCGGGGTGATCAGCCCCAGCATTTT.

For the CDR3, the DNA is TGCGCCAGCAGCCAAGATGCGGGGAGCTCCTACAATGAGCAGTTCTTC. Amino acid sequence: CASSQDAGSSYNEQFF. V and J are TRBV4-1 and TRBJ2-1; D is possibly TRBD2 (6 bases). Germline lookup yields CDR1 MGHRA and CDR2 YSYEKL. Trimming took off 0 bases at V and 0 bases at J, with 9 bases between the two ends. There are 16 residues in the CDR3.

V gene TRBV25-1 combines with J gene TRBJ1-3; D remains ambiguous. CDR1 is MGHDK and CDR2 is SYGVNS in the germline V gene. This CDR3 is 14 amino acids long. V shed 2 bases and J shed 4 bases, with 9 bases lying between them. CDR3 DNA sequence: TGTGCCAGCAGTGAAGCAGGAAGAGGAAACACCATATATTTT. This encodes CASSEAGRGNTIYF. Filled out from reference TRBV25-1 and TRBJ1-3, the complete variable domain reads EADIYQTPRYLVIGTGKKITLECSQTMGHDKMYWYQQDPGMELHLIHYSYGVNSTEKGDLSSESTVSRIRTEHFPLTLESARPSHTSQYLCASSEAGRGNTIYFGEGSWLTVV.

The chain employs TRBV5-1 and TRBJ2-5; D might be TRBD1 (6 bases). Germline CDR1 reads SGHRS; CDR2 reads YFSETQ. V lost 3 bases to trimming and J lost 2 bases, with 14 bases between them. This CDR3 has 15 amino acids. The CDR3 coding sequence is TGCGCCAGCAGCTCCTGGACAGAGTTGCAAGAGACCCAGTACTTC. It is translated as CASSSWTELQETQYF.

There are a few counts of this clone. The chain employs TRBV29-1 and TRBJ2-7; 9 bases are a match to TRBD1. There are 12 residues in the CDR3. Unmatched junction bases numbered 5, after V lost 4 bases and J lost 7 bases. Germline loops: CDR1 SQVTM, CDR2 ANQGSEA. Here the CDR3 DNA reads TGCAGCGTTGGGGACAGGGCGGGAGAGCAGTACTTC. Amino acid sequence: CSVGDRAGEQYF.

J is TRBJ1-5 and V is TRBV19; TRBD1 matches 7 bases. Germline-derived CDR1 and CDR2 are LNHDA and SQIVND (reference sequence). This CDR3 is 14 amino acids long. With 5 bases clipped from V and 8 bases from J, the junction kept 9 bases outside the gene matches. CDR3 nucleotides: TGTGCCAGTAGTGTCCCGACAGGGCAGAAGCCCCAGCATTTT. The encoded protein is CASSVPTGQKPQHF.

The CDR3 is CASSIGPAGVYEQYF. The CDR3 bases are TGTGCCAGTAGTATTGGCCCAGCGGGAGTGTACGAGCAGTACTTC. The chain employs TRBV19 and TRBJ2-7; 8 nucleotides match TRBD2. The CDR3 covers 15 residues. Germline V lookup: CDR1 LNHDA, CDR2 SQIVND (reference sequence). The ends lost 3 bases at V and 4 bases at J; junction bases unmatched: 8.

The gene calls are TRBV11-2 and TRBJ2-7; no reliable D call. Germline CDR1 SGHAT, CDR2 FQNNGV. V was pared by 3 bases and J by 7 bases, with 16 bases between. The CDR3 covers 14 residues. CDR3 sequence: CASSFSLPLREQYF. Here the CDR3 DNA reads TGTGCCAGCAGCTTTAGCCTACCCCTACGGGAGCAGTACTTC. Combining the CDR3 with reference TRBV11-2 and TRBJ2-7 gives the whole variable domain EAGVAQSPRYKIIEKRQSVAFWCNPISGHATLYWYQQILGQGPKLLIQFQNNGVVDDSQLPKDRFSAERLKGVDSTLKIQPAKLEDSAVYLCASSFSLPLREQYFGPGTRLTVT.

Written as DNA, the CDR3 is TGTGCCTGGAGTCGCCTTCGACAGGGTCAGACGCGGAATGAGCAGTTCTTC. The encoded protein is CAWSRLRQGQTRNEQFF. The gene calls are TRBV30 and TRBJ2-1; TRBD1 aligns across 7 bases. The V gene end was trimmed by 2 bases and the J gene end by 7 bases; junction bases not matched to a gene: 17. This CDR3 comprises 17 residues. CDR1 is GTSNPN and CDR2 is SVGIG in the germline V gene (reference sequence).

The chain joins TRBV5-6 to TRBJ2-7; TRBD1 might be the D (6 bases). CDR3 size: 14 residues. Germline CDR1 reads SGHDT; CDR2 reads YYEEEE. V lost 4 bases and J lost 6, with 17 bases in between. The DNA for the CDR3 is TGTGCCAGCAGCGCTCAACAGGGCGATTCCGAGCAGTACTTC. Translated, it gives CASSAQQGDSEQYF.

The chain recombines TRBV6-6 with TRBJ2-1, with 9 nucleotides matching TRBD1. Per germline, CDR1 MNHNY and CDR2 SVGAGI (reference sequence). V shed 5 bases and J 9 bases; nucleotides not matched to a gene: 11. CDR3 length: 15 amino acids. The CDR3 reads CASSTRTGAHPEQFF. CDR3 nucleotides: TGTGCCAGCAGTACACGGACAGGGGCACATCCTGAGCAGTTCTTC.

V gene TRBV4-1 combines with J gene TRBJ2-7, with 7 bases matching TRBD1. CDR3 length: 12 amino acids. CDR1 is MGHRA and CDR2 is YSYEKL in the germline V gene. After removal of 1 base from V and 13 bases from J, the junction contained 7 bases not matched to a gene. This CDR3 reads CASSQAPGQPYF. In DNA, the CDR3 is TGCGCCAGCAGCCAAGCTCCGGGACAGCCCTACTTC.

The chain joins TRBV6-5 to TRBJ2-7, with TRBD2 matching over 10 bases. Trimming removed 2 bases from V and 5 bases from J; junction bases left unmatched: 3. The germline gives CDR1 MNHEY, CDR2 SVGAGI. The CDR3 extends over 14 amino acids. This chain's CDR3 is CASSYGLAGDEQYF. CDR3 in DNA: TGTGCCAGCAGTTACGGGCTAGCGGGGGACGAGCAGTACTTC.

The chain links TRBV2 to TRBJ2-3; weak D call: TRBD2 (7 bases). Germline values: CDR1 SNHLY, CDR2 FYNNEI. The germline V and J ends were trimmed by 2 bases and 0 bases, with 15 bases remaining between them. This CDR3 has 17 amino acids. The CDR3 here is CASSESPGGPSTDTQYF. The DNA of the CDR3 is TGTGCCAGCAGTGAATCTCCGGGGGGCCCTAGCACAGATACGCAGTATTTT.

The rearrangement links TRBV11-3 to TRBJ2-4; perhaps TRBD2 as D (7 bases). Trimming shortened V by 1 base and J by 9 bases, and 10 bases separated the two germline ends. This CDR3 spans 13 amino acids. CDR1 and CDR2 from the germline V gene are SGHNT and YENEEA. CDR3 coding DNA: TGTGCCAGCAGCTTAGGGGGGGGCGGCATTCAGTACTTC. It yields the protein CASSLGGGGIQYF.

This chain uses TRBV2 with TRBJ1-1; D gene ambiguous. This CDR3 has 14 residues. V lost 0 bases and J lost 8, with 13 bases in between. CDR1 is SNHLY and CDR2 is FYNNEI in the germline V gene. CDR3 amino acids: CASSEAGITREAFF. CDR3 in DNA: TGTGCCAGCAGTGAAGCGGGCATAACTCGGGAAGCTTTCTTT.

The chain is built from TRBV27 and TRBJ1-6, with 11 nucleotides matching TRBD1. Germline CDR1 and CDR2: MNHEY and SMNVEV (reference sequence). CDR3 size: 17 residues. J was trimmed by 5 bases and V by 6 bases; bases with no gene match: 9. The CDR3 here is CASRTRDRGKHNSPLHF. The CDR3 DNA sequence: TGTGCCAGCAGAACCCGGGACAGGGGGAAACATAATTCACCCCTCCACTTT.

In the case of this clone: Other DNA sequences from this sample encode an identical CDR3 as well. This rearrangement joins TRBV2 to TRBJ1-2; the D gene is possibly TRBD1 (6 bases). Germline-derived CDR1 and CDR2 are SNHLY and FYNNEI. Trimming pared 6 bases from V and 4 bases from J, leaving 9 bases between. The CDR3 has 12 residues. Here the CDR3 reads CASSPDSYGYTF. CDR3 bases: TGTGCCAGCAGCCCGGACAGCTATGGCTACACCTTC.

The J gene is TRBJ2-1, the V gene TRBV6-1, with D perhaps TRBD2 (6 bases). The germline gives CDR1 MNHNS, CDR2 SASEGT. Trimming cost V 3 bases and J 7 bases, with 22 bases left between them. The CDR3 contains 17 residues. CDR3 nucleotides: TGTGCCAGCAGTGAGTGGACTCTAGCGCTTACCGGGAATGAGCAGTTCTTC. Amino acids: CASSEWTLALTGNEQFF.

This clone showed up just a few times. The CDR3 bases are TGTGCCAGCGGAGGGACAGAGAATTCACCCCTCCACTTT. Translated, it gives CASGGTENSPLHF. The chain is built from TRBV2 and TRBJ1-6, with 7 bases aligning to TRBD1. V dropped 8 bases and J dropped 7; count of bases not matched to a gene: 5. CDR3 size: 13 residues. Germline V lookup: CDR1 SNHLY, CDR2 FYNNEI.

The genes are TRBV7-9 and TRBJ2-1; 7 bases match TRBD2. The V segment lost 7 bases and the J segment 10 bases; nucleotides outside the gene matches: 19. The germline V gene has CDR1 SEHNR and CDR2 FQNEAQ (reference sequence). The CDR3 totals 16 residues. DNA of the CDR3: TGTGCCAGCACCACGTCGAGCGGGATGGCCAAGACCGAGCAGTTCTTC. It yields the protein CASTTSSGMAKTEQFF.

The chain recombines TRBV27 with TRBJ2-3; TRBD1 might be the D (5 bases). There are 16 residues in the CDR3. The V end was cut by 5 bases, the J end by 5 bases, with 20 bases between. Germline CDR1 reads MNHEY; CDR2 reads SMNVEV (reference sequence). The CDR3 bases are TGTGCCAGCAGTACCAGAGGTAGGGGATTTGGAGATACGCAGTATTTT. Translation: CASSTRGRGFGDTQYF.

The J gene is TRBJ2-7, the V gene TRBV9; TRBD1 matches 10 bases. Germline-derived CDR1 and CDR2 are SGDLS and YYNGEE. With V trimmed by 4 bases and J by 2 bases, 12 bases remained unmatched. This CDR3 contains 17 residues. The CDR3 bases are TGTGCCAGCAGCACCTCTTCGGACAGGGGGTGGGCCTACGAGCAGTACTTC. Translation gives CASSTSSDRGWAYEQYF.

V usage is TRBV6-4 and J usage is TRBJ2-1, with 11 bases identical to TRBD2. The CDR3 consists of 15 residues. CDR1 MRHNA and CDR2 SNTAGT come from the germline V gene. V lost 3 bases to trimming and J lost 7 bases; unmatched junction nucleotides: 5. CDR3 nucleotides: TGTGCCAGCAGTGAAGTAGCGGGAGGGCGGAATGAGCAGTTCTTC. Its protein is CASSEVAGGRNEQFF.

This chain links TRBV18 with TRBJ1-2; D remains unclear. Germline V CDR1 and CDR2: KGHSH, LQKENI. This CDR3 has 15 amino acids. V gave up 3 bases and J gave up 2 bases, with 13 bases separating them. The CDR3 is CASSPTTRLNYGYTF. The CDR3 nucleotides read TGTGCCAGCTCACCGACTACCCGACTGAACTATGGCTACACCTTC.